The rows below give T cell receptor beta chains drawn from one sample of a study of blood T cell repertoires in COVID-19. Profiled with immunoSEQ multiplex PCR; TCRdb holds only in-frame clones, not every one. The sample has under 200,000 clones; approximately 87% are singletons. Sequencing was performed on peripheral blood. These receptors all come from a man in his late teens or twenties with active or convalescent COVID-19. Both conserved end residues are part of each CDR3. The order of the fields is V gene, clone size, D gene, J gene, CDR3 protein, CDR3 DNA. A D gene is named only where the DNA matches it firmly. Size tells how often a clone was seen (once, few, many) or the class of an expanded clone, and some rows leave it out.

>TRBV11-2|-|-|TRBJ2-5
CASIQTRRPRRETQYF
TGTGCCAGCATCCAAACGAGGCGGCCGCGTAGAGAGACCCAGTACTTC
>TRBV6-5|-|TRBD1|TRBJ1-1
CASTVGGQGNTEAFF
TGTGCCAGCACGGTAGGGGGCCAAGGGAACACTGAAGCTTTCTTT
>TRBV19|-|TRBD1|TRBJ2-2
CASSDPGTGNTGELFF
TGTGCCAGTAGTGACCCCGGGACAGGGAACACCGGGGAGCTGTTTTTT
>TRBV14|-|-|TRBJ1-2
CASSPSAVYGYTF
TGTGCCAGCAGCCCCTCTGCGGTCTATGGCTACACCTTC
>TRBV5-4|-|TRBD2|TRBJ2-1
CASSGLAGFSSSYNEQFF
TGTGCCAGCTCCGGGTTAGCGGGATTTTCTAGCTCCTACAATGAGCAGTTCTTC
>TRBV5-4|-|TRBD1|TRBJ1-2
CASSMSRQGLWLGTF
TGTGCCAGCAGCATGAGCCGACAGGGATTATGGTTGGGCACCTTC
>TRBV3-1/TRBV3-2|-|-|TRBJ1-3
CASSQELVGGTGNTIYF
TGTGCCAGCAGCCAAGAACTCGTAGGGGGAACTGGAAACACCATATATTTT
>TRBV5-1|-|-|TRBJ1-5
CASSTGPGGSQPQHF
TGCGCCAGCAGCACCGGGCCCGGAGGTAGTCAGCCCCAGCATTTT
>TRBV27|many|TRBD1|TRBJ1-6
CASSLRGGGGISPLHF
TGTGCCAGCAGTTTACGAGGGGGCGGCGGAATTTCACCCCTCCACTTT
>TRBV30|-|-|TRBJ1-3
CAWSVSTNRGNTIYF
TGTGCCTGGAGTGTTTCTACAAACAGAGGAAACACCATATATTTT
>TRBV6-6|-|-|TRBJ1-4
CASSYTDRPTNEKLFF
TGTGCCAGCAGTTACACAGACAGACCAACTAATGAAAAACTGTTTTTT
>TRBV29-1|-|TRBD2|TRBJ2-5
CSVDPSGVSTQYF
TGCAGCGTTGACCCTAGCGGGGTTAGTACCCAGTACTTC
>TRBV7-2|-|TRBD2|TRBJ2-7
CASSPDGREGGYEQYF
TGTGCCAGCAGCCCGGACGGGCGGGAGGGGGGCTACGAGCAGTACTTC
>TRBV19|-|TRBD2|TRBJ2-7
CASSIDGRREGRTNEQYF
TGTGCCAGTAGTATAGACGGGAGGCGGGAGGGCAGGACAAACGAGCAGTACTTC
>TRBV30|-|-|TRBJ2-1
CAGVADSYNEQFF
TGTGCCGGGGTAGCCGATTCCTACAATGAGCAGTTCTTC
>TRBV7-9|-|-|TRBJ1-4
CASSLSQEKLFF
TGTGCCAGCAGCTTATCTCAGGAAAAACTGTTTTTT
>TRBV5-1|once|-|TRBJ2-1
CASSLVQTGNNEQFF
TGCGCCAGCAGCTTGGTACAGACGGGGAACAATGAGCAGTTCTTC
>TRBV15|-|TRBD1|TRBJ1-1
CATKRTGNTEAFF
TGTGCCACCAAGAGGACAGGGAACACTGAAGCTTTCTTT
>TRBV11-2|-|-|TRBJ2-5
CASGGSGETQYF
TGTGCCAGCGGGGGGAGCGGAGAGACCCAGTACTTC
>TRBV11-3|-|-|TRBJ2-7
CASSLVSVTRHEQYF
TGTGCCAGCAGCTTGGTTAGCGTCACGCGGCACGAGCAGTACTTC
>TRBV7-9|-|-|TRBJ1-4
CASSFTSEKLFF
TGTGCCAGCAGCTTTACGAGTGAAAAACTGTTTTTT
>TRBV19|-|-|TRBJ1-1
CASSMGQNTEAFF
TGTGCCAGTAGTATGGGGCAGAACACTGAAGCTTTCTTT
>TRBV7-8|few|-|TRBJ1-2
CASSLGPIYGYTF
TGTGCCAGCAGCTTGGGGCCAATCTATGGCTACACCTTC
>TRBV4-3|-|-|TRBJ2-1
CASSQESSLYNEQFF
TGCGCCAGCAGCCAAGAAAGTTCACTTTACAATGAGCAGTTCTTC
>TRBV7-2|-|-|TRBJ1-6
CASSLSRQGGSPLHF
TGTGCCAGCAGCTTATCCCGCCAGGGCGGTTCACCCCTCCACTTT
>TRBV7-3|-|-|TRBJ2-7
CASSFPHRGTLSYEQYF
TGTGCCAGCAGCTTCCCCCATCGGGGGACTCTCTCCTACGAGCAGTACTTC
>TRBV3-1/TRBV3-2|-|TRBD1|TRBJ1-1
CASSQRGTGGTEAFF
TGTGCCAGCAGCCAACGAGGGACAGGGGGCACTGAAGCTTTCTTT
>TRBV2|-|TRBD1|TRBJ1-6
CASRETGNLYNSPLHF
TGTGCCAGCAGGGAGACAGGGAATCTCTATAATTCACCCCTCCACTTT
>TRBV3-1/TRBV3-2|-|TRBD1|TRBJ1-1
CASSLKGLGQGLFEAFF
TGTGCCAGCAGCCTAAAGGGGTTGGGACAGGGTCTATTTGAAGCTTTCTTT
>TRBV28|once|-|TRBJ2-1
CASSSSDEQFF
TGTGCCAGCAGTTCTAGCGATGAGCAGTTCTTC
>TRBV5-1|-|-|TRBJ1-1
CASSLGLDTEAFF
TGCGCCAGCAGCTTGGGGCTTGACACTGAAGCTTTCTTT
>TRBV14|few|TRBD1|TRBJ1-1
CASSRIRQGDAFF
TGTGCCAGCAGTCGAATACGACAGGGGGACGCTTTCTTT
>TRBV5-1|-|-|TRBJ1-2
CASSSTANYGYTF
TGCGCCAGCAGCTCCACAGCTAACTATGGCTACACCTTC
>TRBV24-1|-|TRBD2|TRBJ2-2
CATSDGLGVWPGELFF
TGTGCCACCAGTGACGGACTAGGGGTGTGGCCCGGGGAGCTGTTTTTT
>TRBV4-1|-|-|TRBJ2-1
CASSQTDQGEQFF
TGCGCCAGCAGCCAAACCGACCAGGGTGAGCAGTTCTTC
>TRBV19|-|-|TRBJ2-5
CASSIGGSGETQYF
TGTGCCAGTAGTATTGGAGGGAGCGGAGAGACCCAGTACTTC
>TRBV6-6|-|-|TRBJ2-7
CASRNSGIPYEQYF
TGTGCCAGCCGTAATAGTGGTATTCCCTACGAGCAGTACTTC
>TRBV14|-|-|TRBJ2-1
CASSQVLAFSYNEQFF
TGTGCCAGCAGCCAAGTCCTAGCGTTCTCCTACAATGAGCAGTTCTTC
>TRBV7-9|-|-|TRBJ1-1
CASSEIGDRKNTEAFF
TGTGCCAGCAGCGAGATAGGAGACAGAAAGAACACTGAAGCTTTCTTT
>TRBV29-1|-|-|TRBJ2-5
CSVEGHRSQETQYF
TGCAGCGTTGAAGGGCACAGGTCCCAAGAGACCCAGTACTTC
>TRBV2|few|TRBD2|TRBJ2-7
CASSASGISYEQYF
TGTGCCAGCAGCGCTAGCGGAATATCCTACGAGCAGTACTTC
>TRBV19|-|-|TRBJ1-2
CASNGLGRVNYGYTF
TGTGCCAGTAATGGCTTGGGCAGAGTCAACTATGGCTACACCTTC
>TRBV19|-|TRBD2|TRBJ2-3
CASRGLAGESGGTDTQYF
TGTGCCAGTAGAGGACTAGCGGGAGAATCGGGTGGGACAGATACGCAGTATTTT
>TRBV9|-|TRBD2|TRBJ2-7
CASSVAAGETYEQYF
TGTGCCAGCAGCGTAGCTGCGGGAGAAACCTACGAGCAGTACTTC
>TRBV24-1|-|TRBD1|TRBJ2-3
CATSDPDRGRGGDTQYF
TGTGCCACCAGTGACCCCGACAGGGGGCGAGGGGGAGATACGCAGTATTTT
>TRBV7-9|-|TRBD2|TRBJ2-3
CASSPVLAGVPTDTQYF
TGTGCCAGCAGTCCCGTTTTAGCGGGGGTCCCCACAGATACGCAGTATTTT
>TRBV24-1|-|-|TRBJ1-2
CATSDPGGYTF
TGTGCCACCAGTGACCCAGGGGGCTACACCTTC
>TRBV11-3|-|-|TRBJ1-1
CASSPPRGGYGNTEAFF
TGTGCCAGCAGCCCACCGCGTGGGGGGTATGGGAACACTGAAGCTTTCTTT
>TRBV11-2|-|-|TRBJ1-1
CASSAGFTEAFF
TGTGCCAGCAGCGCAGGGTTCACTGAAGCTTTCTTT
>TRBV19|-|-|TRBJ1-2
CASSIDPLYGYTF
TGTGCCAGTAGTATAGACCCTCTATATGGCTACACCTTC
>TRBV6-5|once|TRBD2|TRBJ2-7
CASSNRGSYEQYF
TGTGCCAGCAGTAACCGCGGGAGCTACGAGCAGTACTTC